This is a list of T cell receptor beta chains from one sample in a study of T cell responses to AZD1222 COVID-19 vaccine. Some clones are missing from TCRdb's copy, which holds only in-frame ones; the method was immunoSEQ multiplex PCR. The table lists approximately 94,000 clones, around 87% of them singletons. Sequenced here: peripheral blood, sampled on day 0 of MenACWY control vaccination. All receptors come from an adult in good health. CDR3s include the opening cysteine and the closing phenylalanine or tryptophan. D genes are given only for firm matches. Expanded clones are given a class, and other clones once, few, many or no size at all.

CDR3 DNA: TGTGCCAGCAGTTACTCGGACAGGTTGGGAAACATTCAGTACTTC; CDR3 protein: CASSYSDRLGNIQYF; J gene: TRBJ2-4; D gene: TRBD1; V gene: TRBV6-5; clone size: -
CDR3 DNA: TGTGCCAGCAGTTCGGACCAAATTGCTAGCACAGATACGCAGTATTTT; CDR3 protein: CASSSDQIASTDTQYF; J gene: TRBJ2-3; D gene: -; V gene: TRBV28; clone size: -
CDR3 DNA: TGTGCCAGCAGCTCTAGGACAGGACAAGAGACCCAGTACTTC; CDR3 protein: CASSSRTGQETQYF; J gene: TRBJ2-5; D gene: TRBD1; V gene: TRBV9; clone size: -
CDR3 DNA: TGTGCCAGCACGGGTGGCGGCGACGAGCAGTACTTC; CDR3 protein: CASTGGGDEQYF; J gene: TRBJ2-7; D gene: -; V gene: TRBV21-1; clone size: -
CDR3 DNA: TGTGCCACCAGTTTGACAGGGGGCTTCTCCAATGAGCAGTTCTTC; CDR3 protein: CATSLTGGFSNEQFF; J gene: TRBJ2-1; D gene: TRBD1; V gene: TRBV24-1; clone size: -
CDR3 DNA: TGTGCCAGCAGTGAAGCACCGGGGGCCCGTCAGCCCCAGCATTTT; CDR3 protein: CASSEAPGARQPQHF; J gene: TRBJ1-5; D gene: -; V gene: TRBV6-1; clone size: once
CDR3 DNA: TGTGCCAGCAGCACCACCGACAGGGGATCAGCTTTCTTT; CDR3 protein: CASSTTDRGSAFF; J gene: TRBJ1-1; D gene: TRBD1; V gene: TRBV7-9; clone size: -
CDR3 DNA: TGTGCCAGCACCAGGGGTTACAATCAGCCCCAGCATTTT; CDR3 protein: CASTRGYNQPQHF; J gene: TRBJ1-5; D gene: -; V gene: TRBV25-1; clone size: -
CDR3 DNA: TGTGCCTGGAGCATGACAGGGGACCACAATCAGCCCCAGCATTTT; CDR3 protein: CAWSMTGDHNQPQHF; J gene: TRBJ1-5; D gene: TRBD1; V gene: TRBV30; clone size: -
CDR3 DNA: TGTGCCAGCAGCAAAGTTCGAGGGGGCGCGGGTGGCTACACCTTC; CDR3 protein: CASSKVRGGAGGYTF; J gene: TRBJ1-2; D gene: -; V gene: TRBV21-1; clone size: -
CDR3 DNA: TGTGCCAGCAGTTACCCCAGCTACGAGCAGTACTTC; CDR3 protein: CASSYPSYEQYF; J gene: TRBJ2-7; D gene: -; V gene: TRBV6-2/TRBV6-3; clone size: -
CDR3 DNA: TGTGCCAGCAGCTTGGACAGCGACAGACTGGGTTCTGAAGCTTTCTTT; CDR3 protein: CASSLDSDRLGSEAFF; J gene: TRBJ1-1; D gene: -; V gene: TRBV5-5; clone size: -
CDR3 DNA: TGTGCCAGTAGTATGCGGGGGGCGACCGGGGCCAACGTCCTGACTTTC; CDR3 protein: CASSMRGATGANVLTF; J gene: TRBJ2-6; D gene: TRBD2; V gene: TRBV19; clone size: -
CDR3 DNA: TGCGCCAGCAGCCAAAGGGACAGGGTATCTCGCACAGATACGCAGTATTTT; CDR3 protein: CASSQRDRVSRTDTQYF; J gene: TRBJ2-3; D gene: TRBD1; V gene: TRBV5-1; clone size: -
CDR3 DNA: TGTGCCTGGGGGGGGGACAGCCCAACTAATGAAAAACTGTTTTTT; CDR3 protein: CAWGGDSPTNEKLFF; J gene: TRBJ1-4; D gene: TRBD1; V gene: TRBV30; clone size: once
CDR3 DNA: TGTGCCAGCAGCTTAGTAGTAAACCTTGCTTCTTACGAGCAGTACTTC; CDR3 protein: CASSLVVNLASYEQYF; J gene: TRBJ2-7; D gene: -; V gene: TRBV7-9; clone size: -
CDR3 DNA: TGTGCCAGCAGCGTAGAGCAGCCAGGGGCTGGGGCCAACGTCCTGACTTTC; CDR3 protein: CASSVEQPGAGANVLTF; J gene: TRBJ2-6; D gene: -; V gene: TRBV9; clone size: -
CDR3 DNA: TGTGCCAGCAGCTTAGTGGGTGAAGCTTTCTTT; CDR3 protein: CASSLVGEAFF; J gene: TRBJ1-1; D gene: -; V gene: TRBV7-9; clone size: -
CDR3 DNA: TGCGCCAGCAGCCAGAGTATAACAGGGATCAATCAGCCCCAGCATTTT; CDR3 protein: CASSQSITGINQPQHF; J gene: TRBJ1-5; D gene: -; V gene: TRBV4-1; clone size: few
CDR3 DNA: TGTGCCAGCAGCCCTAGACAGGGAATTGGTGAAAAACTGTTTTTT; CDR3 protein: CASSPRQGIGEKLFF; J gene: TRBJ1-4; D gene: TRBD1; V gene: TRBV5-5; clone size: -
CDR3 DNA: TGTGCCAGCAGCTTGTCAGGAGGCGGAGAGACCCAGTACTTC; CDR3 protein: CASSLSGGGETQYF; J gene: TRBJ2-5; D gene: -; V gene: TRBV5-4; clone size: -
CDR3 DNA: TGTGCCAGCAGTTTGACAGGCTATGGCTACACCTTC; CDR3 protein: CASSLTGYGYTF; J gene: TRBJ1-2; D gene: -; V gene: TRBV28; clone size: -
CDR3 DNA: TGTGCCATCAGAGACGGGACTAGCGGAAGCACAGATACGCAGTATTTT; CDR3 protein: CAIRDGTSGSTDTQYF; J gene: TRBJ2-3; D gene: TRBD2; V gene: TRBV10-3; clone size: once
CDR3 DNA: TGTGCCACCAGCAGACCGACGGAGACCCAGTACTTC; CDR3 protein: CATSRPTETQYF; J gene: TRBJ2-5; D gene: -; V gene: TRBV15; clone size: -
CDR3 DNA: TGCGCCAGCAGCCAAGAGGGGGAGGGGGGAGCCAACGTCCTGACTTTC; CDR3 protein: CASSQEGEGGANVLTF; J gene: TRBJ2-6; D gene: -; V gene: TRBV4-3; clone size: -
CDR3 DNA: TGTGCCAGCAGAAAATCAGGGGTTTACGAGCAGTACTTC; CDR3 protein: CASRKSGVYEQYF; J gene: TRBJ2-7; D gene: -; V gene: TRBV2; clone size: -
CDR3 DNA: TGTGCCAGCAGTTACGGCCAGACTAGCAATCAGCCCCAGCATTTT; CDR3 protein: CASSYGQTSNQPQHF; J gene: TRBJ1-5; D gene: -; V gene: TRBV6-5; clone size: -
CDR3 DNA: TGTGCCAGTAGTATACGCGGGGGAGGGAGGACTGAAGCTTTCTTT; CDR3 protein: CASSIRGGGRTEAFF; J gene: TRBJ1-1; D gene: -; V gene: TRBV19; clone size: -
CDR3 DNA: TGTGCCAGCAGTTTACTTGGTCGGGGACTAGCGGGGAACCCCTACGAGCAGTACTTC; CDR3 protein: CASSLLGRGLAGNPYEQYF; J gene: TRBJ2-7; D gene: TRBD2; V gene: TRBV27; clone size: -
CDR3 DNA: TGTGCCAGCAGTCTAAGGGGGCTAGGCTACGAGCAGTACTTC; CDR3 protein: CASSLRGLGYEQYF; J gene: TRBJ2-7; D gene: TRBD1; V gene: TRBV6-5; clone size: -
CDR3 DNA: TGTGCCAGCAGCAACACGGACGGCTATGGCTACACCTTC; CDR3 protein: CASSNTDGYGYTF; J gene: TRBJ1-2; D gene: -; V gene: TRBV9; clone size: -
CDR3 DNA: TGTGCCAGCAGTTTATCGGGGTCCGAGCAGTACTTC; CDR3 protein: CASSLSGSEQYF; J gene: TRBJ2-7; D gene: -; V gene: TRBV27; clone size: -
CDR3 DNA: TGTGCCAGCAGTTACCCGCAGGGTAGGCAGGACAACACTGAAGCTTTCTTT; CDR3 protein: CASSYPQGRQDNTEAFF; J gene: TRBJ1-1; D gene: -; V gene: TRBV6-2/TRBV6-3; clone size: -
CDR3 DNA: TGTGCCAGCAGGGGACGGAGCTCCTACGAGCAGTACTTC; CDR3 protein: CASRGRSSYEQYF; J gene: TRBJ2-7; D gene: -; V gene: TRBV27; clone size: -
CDR3 DNA: TGTGCCAGCAGCCCGACAGGGGACGCCTATAATTCACCCCTCCACTTT; CDR3 protein: CASSPTGDAYNSPLHF; J gene: TRBJ1-6; D gene: TRBD1; V gene: TRBV28; clone size: -
CDR3 DNA: TGTGCCAGCAGCTTTCAGGGACGGAACGAGCAGTACTTC; CDR3 protein: CASSFQGRNEQYF; J gene: TRBJ2-7; D gene: -; V gene: TRBV5-5; clone size: -
CDR3 DNA: TGTGCCAGCAGCTTAGGACGGACGGACACTGAAGCTTTCTTT; CDR3 protein: CASSLGRTDTEAFF; J gene: TRBJ1-1; D gene: -; V gene: TRBV7-8; clone size: -
CDR3 DNA: TGTGCCAGCAGCTTAGTAGTGGGGGACAGGGGTCACAAGCAGTACTTC; CDR3 protein: CASSLVVGDRGHKQYF; J gene: TRBJ2-7; D gene: TRBD1; V gene: TRBV7-2; clone size: -
CDR3 DNA: TGTGCCAGCAGTGCCTATGGGGCATGGAATGAGCAGTTCTTC; CDR3 protein: CASSAYGAWNEQFF; J gene: TRBJ2-1; D gene: -; V gene: TRBV2; clone size: -
CDR3 DNA: TGCGCCAGCAGGATTGGGCAAGAAGAGACCCAGTACTTC; CDR3 protein: CASRIGQEETQYF; J gene: TRBJ2-5; D gene: -; V gene: TRBV5-1; clone size: -
CDR3 DNA: TGCAGCGTTGCGGGGGAACTGAACACTGAAGCTTTCTTT; CDR3 protein: CSVAGELNTEAFF; J gene: TRBJ1-1; D gene: -; V gene: TRBV29-1; clone size: -
CDR3 DNA: TGTGCCAGCAGCGTAGGGGCAGGGGGCTTTGGGGCCAACGTCCTGACTTTC; CDR3 protein: CASSVGAGGFGANVLTF; J gene: TRBJ2-6; D gene: TRBD1; V gene: TRBV9; clone size: -
CDR3 DNA: TGTGCCAGCAGCCAATCCTCCGGGAATGGCTGGGAGACCCAGTACTTC; CDR3 protein: CASSQSSGNGWETQYF; J gene: TRBJ2-5; D gene: -; V gene: TRBV7-2; clone size: -
CDR3 DNA: TGTGCCAGCAGCTTGCGGACTAGCGGCTACGAGCAGTACTTC; CDR3 protein: CASSLRTSGYEQYF; J gene: TRBJ2-7; D gene: TRBD2; V gene: TRBV11-2; clone size: -
CDR3 DNA: TGTGCCATCAGGGGCGCGGGGGACGAGCAGTACTTC; CDR3 protein: CAIRGAGDEQYF; J gene: TRBJ2-7; D gene: TRBD2; V gene: TRBV10-3; clone size: -
CDR3 DNA: TGTGCCAGCAGTTACTCGGGGCAGGGCGCTAATGAAAAACTGTTTTTT; CDR3 protein: CASSYSGQGANEKLFF; J gene: TRBJ1-4; D gene: -; V gene: TRBV6-5; clone size: once
CDR3 DNA: TGTGCCAGCAGTTTGTTGACAGGGGGCAATGAAAAACTGTTTTTT; CDR3 protein: CASSLLTGGNEKLFF; J gene: TRBJ1-4; D gene: TRBD1; V gene: TRBV28; clone size: -
CDR3 DNA: TGCAGCGCCGGACAGGGAAGGCAGGATACTGAAGCTTTCTTT; CDR3 protein: CSAGQGRQDTEAFF; J gene: TRBJ1-1; D gene: TRBD1; V gene: TRBV29-1; clone size: -
CDR3 DNA: TGTGCCAGCAGCCTACTGACCTCTAGAGCGGGAGGGACAGATACGCAGTATTTT; CDR3 protein: CASSLLTSRAGGTDTQYF; J gene: TRBJ2-3; D gene: TRBD2; V gene: TRBV5-4; clone size: -
CDR3 DNA: TGTGCCACCGGACAGACCTACGAGCAGTACTTC; CDR3 protein: CATGQTYEQYF; J gene: TRBJ2-7; D gene: -; V gene: TRBV10-3; clone size: -
CDR3 DNA: TGTGCTAGCAGCTTAAGGGGCAGGGGGCGAGACGGGGCCAACGTCCTGACTTTC; CDR3 protein: CASSLRGRGRDGANVLTF; J gene: TRBJ2-6; D gene: TRBD1; V gene: TRBV7-7; clone size: -
CDR3 DNA: TGCGCCAGCAGCCAAGATCCCCCGAGGGCCACAGATACGCAGTATTTT; CDR3 protein: CASSQDPPRATDTQYF; J gene: TRBJ2-3; D gene: -; V gene: TRBV4-3; clone size: -
CDR3 DNA: TGTGCCAGCAGTTTGGTCGGCCACGGAGCTTTCTTT; CDR3 protein: CASSLVGHGAFF; J gene: TRBJ1-1; D gene: -; V gene: TRBV12-3/TRBV12-4; clone size: -
CDR3 DNA: TGTGCCACCGAGGACGGCTCTGGGGCCAACGTCCTGACTTTC; CDR3 protein: CATEDGSGANVLTF; J gene: TRBJ2-6; D gene: -; V gene: TRBV10-3; clone size: -
CDR3 DNA: TGTGCCAGCAGTTTAAACAGGGAACGCTCACCCCTCCACTTT; CDR3 protein: CASSLNRERSPLHF; J gene: TRBJ1-6; D gene: -; V gene: TRBV28; clone size: -
CDR3 DNA: TGTGCCACCAGCAGAGACTTGGGGTCAATTAATGAAAAACTGTTTTTT; CDR3 protein: CATSRDLGSINEKLFF; J gene: TRBJ1-4; D gene: -; V gene: TRBV15; clone size: -
CDR3 DNA: TGTGCCAGCAGTTTCCGACAGGGCAACATTCAGTACTTC; CDR3 protein: CASSFRQGNIQYF; J gene: TRBJ2-4; D gene: TRBD1; V gene: TRBV27; clone size: -
CDR3 DNA: TGTGCCAGTAGTATTGGGACAGGCGGTAGCAATCAGCCCCAGCATTTT; CDR3 protein: CASSIGTGGSNQPQHF; J gene: TRBJ1-5; D gene: TRBD1; V gene: TRBV19; clone size: -
CDR3 DNA: TGCAGTGCTAGTGGACCCGGGGAATGGTCCTACGAGCAGTACTTC; CDR3 protein: CSASGPGEWSYEQYF; J gene: TRBJ2-7; D gene: -; V gene: TRBV20-1; clone size: -